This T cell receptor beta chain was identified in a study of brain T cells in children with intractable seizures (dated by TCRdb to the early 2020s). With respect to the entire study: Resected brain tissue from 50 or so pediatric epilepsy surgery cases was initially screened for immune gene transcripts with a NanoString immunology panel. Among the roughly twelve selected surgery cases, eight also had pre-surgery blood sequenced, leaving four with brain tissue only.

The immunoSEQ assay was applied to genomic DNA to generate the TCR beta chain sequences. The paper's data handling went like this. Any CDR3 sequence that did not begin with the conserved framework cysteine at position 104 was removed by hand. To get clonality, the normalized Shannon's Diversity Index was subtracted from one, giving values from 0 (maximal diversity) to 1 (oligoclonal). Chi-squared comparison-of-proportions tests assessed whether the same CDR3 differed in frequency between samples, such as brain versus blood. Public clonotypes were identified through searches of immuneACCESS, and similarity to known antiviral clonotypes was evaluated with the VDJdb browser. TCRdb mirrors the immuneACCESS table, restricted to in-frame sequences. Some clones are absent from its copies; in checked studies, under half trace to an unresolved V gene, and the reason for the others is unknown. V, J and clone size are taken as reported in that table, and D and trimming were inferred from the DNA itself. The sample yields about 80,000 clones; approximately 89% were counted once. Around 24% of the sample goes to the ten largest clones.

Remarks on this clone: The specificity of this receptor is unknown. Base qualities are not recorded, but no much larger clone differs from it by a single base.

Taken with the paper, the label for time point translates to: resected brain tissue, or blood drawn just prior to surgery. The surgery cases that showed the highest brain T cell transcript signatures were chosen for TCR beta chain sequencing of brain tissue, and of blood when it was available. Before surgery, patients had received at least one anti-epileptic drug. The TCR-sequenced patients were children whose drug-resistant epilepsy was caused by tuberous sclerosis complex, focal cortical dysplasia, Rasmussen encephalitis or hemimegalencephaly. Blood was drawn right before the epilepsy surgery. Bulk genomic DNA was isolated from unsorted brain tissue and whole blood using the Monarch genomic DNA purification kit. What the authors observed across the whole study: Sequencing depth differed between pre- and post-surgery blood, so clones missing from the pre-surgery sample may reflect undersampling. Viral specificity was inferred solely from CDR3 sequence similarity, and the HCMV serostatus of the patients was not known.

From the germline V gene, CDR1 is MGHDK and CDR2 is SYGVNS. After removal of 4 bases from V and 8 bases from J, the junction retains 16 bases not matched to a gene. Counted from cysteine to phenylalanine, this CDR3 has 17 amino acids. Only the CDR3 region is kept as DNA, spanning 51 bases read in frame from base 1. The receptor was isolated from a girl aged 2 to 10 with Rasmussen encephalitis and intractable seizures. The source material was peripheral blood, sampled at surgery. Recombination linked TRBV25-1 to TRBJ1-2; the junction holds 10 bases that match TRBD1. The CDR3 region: CASSATFSTGGGGGYTF. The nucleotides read TGTGCCAGCAGTGCAACGTTTTCGACAGGGGGCGGTGGAGGCTACACCTTC.